Sequencing of this T cell receptor beta chain was carried out in a study of blood T cells in healthy people across ages. This clonotype was counted a few times. Its antigen remains unidentified. Study-level points and caveats: Any conclusive comparison of naive versus antigen-experienced cells was prevented by using unsorted PBMCs. While age rose, TCR beta diversity per million T cells dropped in a roughly linear way.

V was pared by 2 bases and J by 6 bases, with 19 bases between. The CDR3 is 16 amino acids. The germline CDR1 and CDR2 sequences are MNHNY and SVGAGI (reference sequence). The use of a sample-barcoded 5' primer and a J-beta primer mix characterized a second PCR of roughly 7 to 11 cycles. TCRdb re-called the 5' RACE reads through MiXCR, storing one row per CDR3 protein. Of about 1,800,000 distinct CDR3 sequences listed, 28% are singletons. The chain combines TRBV6-6 with TRBJ1-1; D ambiguous. The clonotype comes from a woman in her thirties in good health. The sequenced sample was blood. In DNA form, the CDR3 reads TGTGCCAGCAGTTACCCGAAAGGCGTAGCAGTACCTGAAGCTTTCTTT. Translating it yields CASSYPKGVAVPEAFF.